This is a list of T cell receptor beta chains from one sample in a study of immune evolution from preneoplasia to lung adenocarcinoma. Some clones are missing from TCRdb's copy, which holds only in-frame ones; the method was immunoSEQ multiplex PCR. This table holds roughly 1,800 clones, about 79% found once. The specimen was FFPE invasive lung adenocarcinoma tissue. The source of these receptors is a person between 50 and 60 years old with lung adenocarcinoma. CDR3s include the opening cysteine and the closing phenylalanine or tryptophan. The D gene is left open where the match is weak. A row's size may be missing; if present it is once, few, many or a size class.

d_gene,len,abundance,j_gene,v_gene,CDR3nt,CDR3aa
-,13,-,TRBJ2-7,TRBV23-1,TGCGCCAGCGGGGAGAGGGCAGGTCTCGAGCAGTACTTC,CASGERAGLEQYF
-,11,-,TRBJ2-7,TRBV25-1,TGTGCCAGCAGTGACTCCTACAAGCAGTACTTC,CASSDSYKQYF
-,14,-,TRBJ2-7,TRBV2,TGTGCCAGCAGTGAAGCGCTTCGGGGATACGAGCAGTACTTC,CASSEALRGYEQYF
-,16,few,TRBJ2-1,TRBV18,TGTGCCAGCTCACCACGGGATTCTAGCGTGCCCAATGAGCAGTTCTTC,CASSPRDSSVPNEQFF
-,14,-,TRBJ1-2,TRBV11-2,TGTGCCAGCAGCGGTCAGGGACGGCACTATGGCTACACCTTC,CASSGQGRHYGYTF
TRBD2,19,-,TRBJ2-2,TRBV4-3,TGCGCCAGCAGCCAAGAGGGACTAGCGGGAGGCGCGAACACCGGGGAGCTGTTTTTT,CASSQEGLAGGANTGELFF
TRBD2,15,-,TRBJ2-2,TRBV6-5,TGTGCCAGCAGTGGACTAGCGGGAAGCACCGGGGAGCTGTTTTTT,CASSGLAGSTGELFF
-,18,-,TRBJ2-7,TRBV7-8,TGTGCCAGCACCCCTTATATTTGGTACGGATCCCCCAAATACGAGCAGTACTTC,CASTPYIWYGSPKYEQYF
-,15,-,TRBJ2-7,TRBV7-3,TGTGCCCTCCCGCCGGGGGCTAGGAGCTCCTACGAGCAGTACTTC,CALPPGARSSYEQYF
-,15,-,TRBJ1-1,TRBV14,TGTGCCAGCAGCGCCTTTCAGGGGATGAACACTGAAGCTTTCTTT,CASSAFQGMNTEAFF
-,12,few,TRBJ1-4,TRBV2,TGTGCCAGCGAGTTCGGCAGGGGTGGACTGTTTTTT,CASEFGRGGLFF
TRBD1,17,-,TRBJ1-1,TRBV19,TGTGCCAGTAGTTCGCGACAGGGTAAAAAGCGGTACACTGAAGCTTTCTTT,CASSSRQGKKRYTEAFF
-,14,-,TRBJ1-1,TRBV5-4,TGTGCCAGCAGCTCTAAACGACAGAACACTGAAGCTTTCTTT,CASSSKRQNTEAFF
TRBD1,14,-,TRBJ1-2,TRBV6-5,TGTGCCAGCAGCAGACAGGGAGGTCGCTATGGCTACACCTTC,CASSRQGGRYGYTF
-,16,-,TRBJ1-1,TRBV27,TGTGCCAGCAGTTTATCATCTTCGAGTGTTTTGACTGAAGCTTTCTTT,CASSLSSSSVLTEAFF
-,15,-,TRBJ2-7,TRBV7-2,TGTGCCAGCAGCCCGACTCGCGGGGGCTGGTACGAGCAGTACTTC,CASSPTRGGWYEQYF
TRBD2,15,once,TRBJ2-5,TRBV6-1,TGTGCCAGCAGTGAAGATTGGGCGGGGGGTGAGACCCAGTACTTC,CASSEDWAGGETQYF
-,15,-,TRBJ1-1,TRBV4-1,TGCGCCAGCAGCCAACCCTGGTCGGTGAACACTGAAGCTTTCTTT,CASSQPWSVNTEAFF
TRBD1,14,-,TRBJ1-2,TRBV6-1,TGTGCCAGCAGTGAAAGAAGGGACAGCTATGGCTACACCTTC,CASSERRDSYGYTF
-,13,-,TRBJ1-2,TRBV18,TGTGCCAGCTCACCACCGGCAGGGAATGGCTACACCTTC,CASSPPAGNGYTF
-,15,-,TRBJ2-3,TRBV6-4,TGTGCCAGCAGTGATGAAGGGGGTACGACAGATACGCAGTATTTT,CASSDEGGTTDTQYF
-,14,-,TRBJ2-7,TRBV19,TGTGCCAGTAGTATCCAGGCAGACTCCTACGAGCAGTACTTC,CASSIQADSYEQYF
-,13,-,TRBJ2-2,TRBV7-2,TGTGCCAGCAGCTTAGTGGGGGCCGGGGAGCTGTTTTTT,CASSLVGAGELFF
TRBD1,12,-,TRBJ1-1,TRBV30,TGTGCCTGGAGGACAGGGAGAACTGAAGCTTTCTTT,CAWRTGRTEAFF
TRBD2,14,-,TRBJ2-1,TRBV7-2,TGTGCCAGCAGCTTAGGTCCTAGCGGGGGGGCCGTGTTCTTC,CASSLGPSGGAVFF
-,13,-,TRBJ1-4,TRBV10-3,TGTGCCACCTTTCCGGGCCAGGGTGAAAAACTGTTTTTT,CATFPGQGEKLFF
TRBD1,17,-,TRBJ2-2,TRBV28,TGTGCCAGCAGTTTTGAGACAGGGCCCGCGAACACCGGGGAGCTGTTTTTT,CASSFETGPANTGELFF
TRBD1,15,-,TRBJ1-4,TRBV2,TGTGCCAGCAGTGAATCTTGGACAGGGAATGAAAAACTGTTTTTT,CASSESWTGNEKLFF
TRBD1,13,-,TRBJ2-7,TRBV6-5,TGTGCCAGCAGTCAGAGGGGGCTGGGGGAGCAGTACTTC,CASSQRGLGEQYF
-,17,-,TRBJ1-5,TRBV7-2,TGTGCCAGCAGCTTAGGGGGCAGTACATATAGCAATCAGCCCCAGCATTTT,CASSLGGSTYSNQPQHF
-,17,-,TRBJ1-6,TRBV7-2,TGTGCCAGCAGCTTAAACCTGCCGAGCTCCTATAATTCACCCCTCCACTTT,CASSLNLPSSYNSPLHF
TRBD1,15,once,TRBJ1-5,TRBV7-8,TGTGCCAGCAGCCCAGGGACAGGGAACAATCAGCCCCAGCATTTT,CASSPGTGNNQPQHF
TRBD1,16,-,TRBJ1-2,TRBV28,TGTGCCAGCAGTTTTACAAACAGGGGGCGGTATGAAGGCTACACCTTC,CASSFTNRGRYEGYTF
TRBD2,15,-,TRBJ2-1,TRBV30,TGTGCCTGGAGTGTTAGCGGGAGCGTCTGGGGTGAGCAGTTCTTC,CAWSVSGSVWGEQFF
TRBD2,14,-,TRBJ2-7,TRBV6-6,TGTGCCAGCACTGGTAGCGGGAGCGGCTACGAGCAGTACTTC,CASTGSGSGYEQYF
TRBD2,17,-,TRBJ2-3,TRBV9,TGTGCCAGCAGCGTAGGGACGACTAGCGGAATCACAGATACGCAGTATTTT,CASSVGTTSGITDTQYF